This TCR beta chain was observed in a study of blood T cell repertoires in COVID-19. Study context: Both acute and convalescent COVID-19 samples were obtained from the United States, Italy and Spain. Sources were T cells, B-cell-depleted T cells, or PBMCs; the material itself was cDNA or gDNA.

In the authors' workflow: Amplification with reference gene primers provided the estimates of nucleated cell counts. The protocol was immunoSEQ multiplex PCR, while the TCRdb copy is restricted to in-frame clones and leaves out a portion. The DNA gave D and trimming, while V, J and clone size come from that table. The sample consists of some 180,000 clones, around 76% of them appearing once. This CDR3 contains 13 residues. Germline assignment: CDR1 MNHEY and CDR2 SVGEGT. V was shortened by 6 bases and J by 4 bases, with 12 bases between the two germline ends. This sequence originates from a woman in her fifties or sixties with active or convalescent COVID-19. The material sequenced was peripheral blood. The chain combines TRBV6-2 or TRBV6-3 with TRBJ1-2; D is uncertain. The CDR3 region has the DNA TGTGCCAGCAGCGCTGGGAGATTCTATGGCTACACCTTC. Translating gives CASSAGRFYGYTF.